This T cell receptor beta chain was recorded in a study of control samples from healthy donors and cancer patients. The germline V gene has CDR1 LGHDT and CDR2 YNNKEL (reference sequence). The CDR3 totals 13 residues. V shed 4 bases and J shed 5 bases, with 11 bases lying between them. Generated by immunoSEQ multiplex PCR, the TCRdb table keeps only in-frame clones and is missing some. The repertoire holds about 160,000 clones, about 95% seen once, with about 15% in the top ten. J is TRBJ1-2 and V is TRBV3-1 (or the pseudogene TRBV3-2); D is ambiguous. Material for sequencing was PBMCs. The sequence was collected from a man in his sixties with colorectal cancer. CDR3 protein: CASSPIGGYGYTF. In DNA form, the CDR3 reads TGTGCCAGCAGCCCCATAGGAGGATATGGCTACACCTTC.